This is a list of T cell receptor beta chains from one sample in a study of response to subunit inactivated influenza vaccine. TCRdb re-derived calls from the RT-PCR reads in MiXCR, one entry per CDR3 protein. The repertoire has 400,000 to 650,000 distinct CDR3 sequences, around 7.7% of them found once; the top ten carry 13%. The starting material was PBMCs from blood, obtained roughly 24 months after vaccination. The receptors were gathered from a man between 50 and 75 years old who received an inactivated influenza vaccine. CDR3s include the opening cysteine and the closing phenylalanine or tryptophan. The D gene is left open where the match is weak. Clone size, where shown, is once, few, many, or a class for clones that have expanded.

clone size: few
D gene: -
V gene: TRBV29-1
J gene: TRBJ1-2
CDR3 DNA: TGCAGCGTTGGACAGAGAAACTATGGCTACACCTTC
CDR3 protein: CSVGQRNYGYTF

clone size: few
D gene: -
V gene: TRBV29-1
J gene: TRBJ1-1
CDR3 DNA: TGCAGCGTTGTCGGTGGGGTAGGGGGGGATCGGACTGAAGCTTTCTTT
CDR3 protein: CSVVGGVGGDRTEAFF

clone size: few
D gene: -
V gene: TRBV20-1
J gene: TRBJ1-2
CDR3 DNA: TGCAGTGCTAGAGAAGGCATTAACTATGGCTACACCTTC
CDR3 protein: CSAREGINYGYTF

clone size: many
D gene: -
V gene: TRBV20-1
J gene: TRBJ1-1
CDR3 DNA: TGCAGTGCTATGGGGAGGGGAGCTTTCTTT
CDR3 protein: CSAMGRGAFF

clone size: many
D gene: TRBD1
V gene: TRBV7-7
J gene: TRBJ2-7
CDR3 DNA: TGTGCTAGCAGCCAGGGACAGGGGGGATCCTACGAGCAGTACTTC
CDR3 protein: CASSQGQGGSYEQYF

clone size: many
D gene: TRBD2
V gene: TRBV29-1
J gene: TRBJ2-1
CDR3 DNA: TGCAGCGTCGTACCGGGACTAGCGTCGAATGAGCAGTTCTTC
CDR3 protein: CSVVPGLASNEQFF

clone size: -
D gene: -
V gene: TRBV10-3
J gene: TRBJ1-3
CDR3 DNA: TGTGCCATCAGTCCGACTCTCAACTCTGGAAACACCATATATTTT
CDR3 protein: CAISPTLNSGNTIYF

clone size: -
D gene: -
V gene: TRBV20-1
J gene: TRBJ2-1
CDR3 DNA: TGCAGTGCTAGTCCTGGTCCCACAAGAGAGCAGTTCTTC
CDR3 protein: CSASPGPTREQFF

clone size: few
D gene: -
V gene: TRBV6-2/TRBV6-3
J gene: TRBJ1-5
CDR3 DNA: TGTGCCAGCAACTATGGGGGGAACAATCAGCCCCAGCATTTT
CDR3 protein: CASNYGGNNQPQHF

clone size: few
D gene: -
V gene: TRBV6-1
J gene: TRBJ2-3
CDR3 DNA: TGTGCCAGCAGGAGCCAGCCTACCACAGATACGCAGTATTTT
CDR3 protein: CASRSQPTTDTQYF

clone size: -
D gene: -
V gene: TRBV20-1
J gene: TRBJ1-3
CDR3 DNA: TGCACTGCGAGCGGGGAGTCCATATATTTT
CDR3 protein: CTASGESIYF

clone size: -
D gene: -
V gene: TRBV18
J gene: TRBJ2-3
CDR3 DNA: TGTGCCAGCTCGTCCCTAGCGTTGAGCACAGATACGCAGTATTTT
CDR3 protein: CASSSLALSTDTQYF

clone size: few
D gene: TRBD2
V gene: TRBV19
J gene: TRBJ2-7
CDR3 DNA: TGTGCCAGTAGTATGGGACTAAACTACGAGCAGTACTTC
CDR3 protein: CASSMGLNYEQYF

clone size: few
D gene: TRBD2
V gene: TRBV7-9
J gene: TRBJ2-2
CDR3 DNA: TGTGCCAGCAGCTCGATAGCGGGAGGAACCGGGGAGCTGTTTTTT
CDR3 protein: CASSSIAGGTGELFF

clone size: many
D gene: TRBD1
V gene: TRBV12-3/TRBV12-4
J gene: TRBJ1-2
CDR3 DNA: TGTGCCAGCAGTCGGACAGGCGAGGGCTACACCTTC
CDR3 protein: CASSRTGEGYTF

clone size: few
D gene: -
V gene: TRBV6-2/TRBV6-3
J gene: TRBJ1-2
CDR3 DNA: TGTGCCAGCAGCTACGCCAGGAGTAACTATGGCTACACCTTC
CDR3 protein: CASSYARSNYGYTF

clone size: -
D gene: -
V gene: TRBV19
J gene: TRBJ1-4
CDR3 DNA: TGTGCCATACCGGCGGAGGGGCTACTTCCTTCAACTAATGAAAAACTGTTTTTT
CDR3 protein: CAIPAEGLLPSTNEKLFF

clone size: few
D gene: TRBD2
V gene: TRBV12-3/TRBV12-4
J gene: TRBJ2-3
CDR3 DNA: TGTGCCAGCAGTTTTCAGAACTCGAGACTAGCGGGGGTTTCAGGCACAGATACGCAGTATTTT
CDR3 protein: CASSFQNSRLAGVSGTDTQYF

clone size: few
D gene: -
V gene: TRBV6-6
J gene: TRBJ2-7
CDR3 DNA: TGTGCCACCCGCAGGGGAGAGGACTACGAGCAGTACTTC
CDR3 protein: CATRRGEDYEQYF

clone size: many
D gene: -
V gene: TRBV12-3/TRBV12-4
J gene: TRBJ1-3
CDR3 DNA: TGTGCCAGCATACTCCCCGGAAACACCATATATTTT
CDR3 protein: CASILPGNTIYF